A selection of T cell receptor beta chains follows, all from one sample in a study of T cell responses to AZD1222 COVID-19 vaccine. Here immunoSEQ multiplex PCR was the method, and the copy in TCRdb shows in-frame clones only, minus some. The sample lists roughly 200,000 clones, 85% to 95% occurring once. The starting material was peripheral blood, obtained on day 0 of MenACWY control vaccination. The origin of the receptors is an adult in good health. Both conserved end residues are part of each CDR3. D genes are given only for firm matches. The listing skips clone size in some rows; elsewhere it reads once, few, many or a size class.

clone size	D gene	J gene	V gene	CDR3 DNA	CDR3 protein
NA	NA	TRBJ2-1	TRBV7-2	TGTGCCAGCAGCTTATCCTGGGTCGGTGAGCAGTTCTTC	CASSLSWVGEQFF
once	NA	TRBJ2-1	TRBV5-6	TGTGCCAGCAGCCTCGGCCTTAAGGGCCGGGTGGAGTTCTTC	CASSLGLKGRVEFF
NA	TRBD1	TRBJ1-4	TRBV18	TGTGCCAGCTCACCAGCAGGGGGCAATGAAAAACTGTTTTTT	CASSPAGGNEKLFF
NA	NA	TRBJ1-2	TRBV6-5	TGTGCCAGCCGATCCGGGACAAGTAACTATGGCTACACCTTC	CASRSGTSNYGYTF
NA	NA	TRBJ1-1	TRBV7-2	TGTGCCAGCAGCCCCGCACCTAGGACGAACACTGAAGCTTTCTTT	CASSPAPRTNTEAFF
NA	NA	TRBJ2-7	TRBV7-3	TGTGCCAGCAGCTTGGGGCCTTCGAGCTCCTACGAGCAGTACTTC	CASSLGPSSSYEQYF
NA	NA	TRBJ1-5	TRBV6-6	TGTGCCAGCAGCCCGACGGGGGTCGATCATCAGCCCCAGCATTTT	CASSPTGVDHQPQHF
NA	NA	TRBJ2-1	TRBV30	TGTGCCTGGAGTGCGGGGCCGAACCGGGGGTCAAGGTTCTTC	CAWSAGPNRGSRFF
few	NA	TRBJ1-4	TRBV12-3/TRBV12-4	TGTGCCAGCAGTCGAGGGAATGGCGAAAAACTGTTTTTT	CASSRGNGEKLFF
NA	NA	TRBJ1-1	TRBV18	TGTGCCAGCTCACCGGGGCGCGAAGGAGAAGCTTTCTTT	CASSPGREGEAFF
NA	NA	TRBJ2-7	TRBV10-3	TGTGCCATCAGTGAGTCGACTCGGGGGGCCTCCTACGAGCAGTACTTC	CAISESTRGASYEQYF
NA	NA	TRBJ2-7	TRBV7-9	TGTGCCAGCAGCTTAGGGCAGGGTGTTGCATACGAGCAGTACTTC	CASSLGQGVAYEQYF
NA	TRBD1	TRBJ1-2	TRBV4-2	TGTGCCAGCAGCCAAGAACAGGGGGAGGCCTATGGCTACACCTTC	CASSQEQGEAYGYTF
NA	NA	TRBJ1-2	TRBV29-1	TGCAGCGTTGTGGCCTCTGGCTACACCTTC	CSVVASGYTF
once	TRBD1	TRBJ1-1	TRBV6-6	TGTGCCAGCAGTCTTCAGGGGGAGACTGAAGCTTTCTTT	CASSLQGETEAFF
NA	NA	TRBJ1-2	TRBV7-2	TGTGCCAGCGAACCTAAGGGCTTGTCCTATGGCTACACCTTC	CASEPKGLSYGYTF
NA	NA	TRBJ1-2	TRBV5-6	TGTGCCAGCAGCAGGATGATCAGGGTCGACGGCTACACCTTC	CASSRMIRVDGYTF
NA	TRBD2	TRBJ2-3	TRBV30	TGTGCCTGGAGCCCGGGACTAGCGGGGGGCGGGGATACGCAGTATTTT	CAWSPGLAGGGDTQYF
NA	TRBD2	TRBJ2-7	TRBV5-5	TGTGCCAGCAGCACCGGGACTAGCGGGGGGCCAACCTACGAGCAGTACTTC	CASSTGTSGGPTYEQYF
once	NA	TRBJ2-7	TRBV19	TGTGCCAGTAGTACCCAAGCGCAGAGCTACGAGCAGTACTTC	CASSTQAQSYEQYF
NA	TRBD2	TRBJ2-2	TRBV14	TGTGCCAGCAGCCCGTTAGCGGGGGGCCTACTCTTCACCGGGGAGCTGTTTTTT	CASSPLAGGLLFTGELFF
NA	TRBD1	TRBJ2-7	TRBV11-2	TGTGCCAGCAGCTTAACGGGACAGGGACTTTACGAGCAGTACTTC	CASSLTGQGLYEQYF
NA	NA	TRBJ2-4	TRBV7-6	TGTGCCAGCAGCTCCGACACTAAAACTGGCAAAAACATTCAGTACTTC	CASSSDTKTGKNIQYF
NA	NA	TRBJ1-5	TRBV7-2	TGTGCCAGCAGCTTAGATGGCAGCCTTAGCAATCAGCCCCAGCATTTT	CASSLDGSLSNQPQHF
few	NA	TRBJ1-6	TRBV19	TGTGCCAGTAGTACGTCAGGGGCTCGGCACTCGCCCCTCCACTTT	CASSTSGARHSPLHF
NA	NA	TRBJ1-2	TRBV3-1/TRBV3-2	TGTGCCAGCAGCCAAGGGCAGGGGTATGGCTACACCTTC	CASSQGQGYGYTF
NA	NA	TRBJ1-3	TRBV6-6	TGTGCCAGCAGTCGAAACAGGGTAGGGGCCTCAGGAAACACCATATATTTT	CASSRNRVGASGNTIYF
NA	NA	TRBJ1-4	TRBV2	TGTGCCAGCAGTGAAGCTAGGGCAGGGTGGGGTGAAAAACTGTTTTTT	CASSEARAGWGEKLFF
NA	TRBD1	TRBJ1-6	TRBV3-1/TRBV3-2	TGTGCCAGCACGAGGGCCAGGGGGGATTCACCCCTCCACTTT	CASTRARGDSPLHF
NA	NA	TRBJ1-1	TRBV2	TGTGCCAGCAGACAAGGGGAGGGAGGCACTGAAGCTTTCTTT	CASRQGEGGTEAFF
NA	NA	TRBJ1-1	TRBV30	TGTGCCTGGAGTCCGGCGAGGCTGGGGTGGGCTTTCTTT	CAWSPARLGWAFF
NA	NA	TRBJ2-6	TRBV6-1	TGTGCCAGCAGTGAACACTCCCCAGGGAACGGGGCCAACGTCCTGACTTTC	CASSEHSPGNGANVLTF
once	NA	TRBJ2-1	TRBV5-5	TGTGCCAGCAGCTTGGCCCCCGGCCGACAGAGCTCCTACAATGAGCAGTTCTTC	CASSLAPGRQSSYNEQFF
NA	NA	TRBJ2-2	TRBV18	TGTGCCAGCTCACCACCGTTTTCTTTCACCGGGGAGCTGTTTTTT	CASSPPFSFTGELFF
once	NA	TRBJ2-1	TRBV7-2	TGTGCCAGCAGCTCAGACAGCTACAATGAGCAGTTCTTC	CASSSDSYNEQFF
NA	NA	TRBJ2-5	TRBV21-1	TGTGCCAGCAGCAAAGCGTCGCTCCGTTCCGGGACACCCCCAGAGACCCAGTACTTC	CASSKASLRSGTPPETQYF
NA	TRBD2	TRBJ2-3	TRBV7-2	TGTGCCAGCAGCTGGGGACTAGCGGGAGATACGCAGTATTTT	CASSWGLAGDTQYF
NA	TRBD1	TRBJ1-6	TRBV5-1	TGCGCCAGCAGCTGGGAGCCAGGGGGCGGATCACCCCTCCACTTT	CASSWEPGGGSPLHF
NA	NA	TRBJ2-1	TRBV3-1/TRBV3-2	TGTGCCAGCAGCCGGACGGACAATGAGCAGTTCTTC	CASSRTDNEQFF
NA	NA	TRBJ1-3	TRBV19	TGTGCCAGTAGTATTGGGATCAAGGGAAACACCATATATTTT	CASSIGIKGNTIYF
NA	NA	TRBJ1-5	TRBV6-5	TGTGCCAGCAGTTTGGACAGTAATCAGCCCCAGCATTTT	CASSLDSNQPQHF
NA	TRBD2	TRBJ2-3	TRBV5-1	TGCGCCAGCAGCCCGCCTAGCGGGGGGTCAGATACGCAGTATTTT	CASSPPSGGSDTQYF
NA	NA	TRBJ1-5	TRBV6-5	TGTGCCAGCACCAGGGCGGATCAGCCCCAGCATTTT	CASTRADQPQHF
NA	NA	TRBJ2-7	TRBV7-2	TGTGCCAGCAGCTTAGATTACAGAGGGGAGCAGTACTTC	CASSLDYRGEQYF
NA	NA	TRBJ1-2	TRBV3-1/TRBV3-2	TGTGCCAGCAGCCCCCGGACACCGTATGGCTACACCTTC	CASSPRTPYGYTF
NA	TRBD1	TRBJ1-1	TRBV19	TGTGCCAGTAGTACCCTCGACAGGGGAGGGACTGAAGCTTTCTTT	CASSTLDRGGTEAFF